The 5 T cell receptor beta chains below were found in one sample sequenced in a study of cytomegalovirus exposure and HLA in healthy donors. The PCR was carried out with 60 Vbeta primers and 13 Jbeta primers. Some clones are missing from TCRdb's copy, which holds only in-frame ones; the method was immunoSEQ multiplex PCR. The sample lists 180,000 or so clones, approximately 85% occurring once. Sequencing was performed on PBMCs. The receptors derive from a man between 18 and 35 years old in good health and CMV-seropositive.

The chain joins TRBV30 to TRBJ1-1; D is unresolved. The CDR3 sequence is 13 residues long. V was clipped by 2 bases and J by 4 bases, with 11 bases between them. The V gene's germline CDR1 is GTSNPN and CDR2 SVGIG (reference sequence). CDR3 region: CAWSISGSTEAFF. CDR3 nucleotides: TGTGCCTGGAGTATCAGCGGAAGCACTGAAGCTTTCTTT.

This chain links TRBV4-1 with TRBJ1-4; 10 nucleotides line up with TRBD1. Trimming cost V 3 bases and J 6 bases; bases outside gene matches: 4. The germline CDR1 and CDR2 sequences are MGHRA and YSYEKL. This CDR3 has 15 residues. This CDR3 is CASSQTGTGDEKLFF. CDR3 bases: TGCGCCAGCAGCCAGACCGGGACAGGGGATGAAAAACTGTTTTTT.

This chain connects TRBV9 to TRBJ1-2; 8 nucleotides line up with TRBD1. CDR3 length: 15 amino acids. Per the germline V gene, CDR1 is SGDLS and CDR2 is YYNGEE. V lost 3 bases and J lost 3; bases outside the gene matches: 7. CDR3 DNA sequence: TGTGCCAGCAGCGCGGGACAGGTGGGCGACTATGGCTACACCTTC. It yields the protein CASSAGQVGDYGYTF. Complete variable domain (other parts from reference TRBV9 and TRBJ1-2): DSGVTQTPKHLITATGQRVTLRCSPRSGDLSVYWYQQSLDQGLQFLIQYYNGEERAKGNILERFSAQQFPDLHSELNLSSLELGDSALYFCASSAGQVGDYGYTFGSGTRLTVV.

V gene TRBV27 combines with J gene TRBJ1-2; 11 bases line up with TRBD1. With V trimmed by 8 bases and J by 1 base, 6 bases remained unmatched. The CDR3 runs to 15 residues. Germline CDR1 reads MNHEY; CDR2 reads SMNVEV (reference sequence). The CDR3 loop is CASAGTGGSNYGYTF. The CDR3 region has the DNA TGTGCCAGCGCCGGGACAGGGGGAAGTAACTATGGCTACACCTTC.

The J gene is TRBJ2-1, the V gene TRBV11-3; 7 positions match TRBD1. The germline V gene encodes CDR1 SGHNT and CDR2 YENEEA. V trimming: 5 bases; J trimming: 7 bases; junction bases outside the gene matches: 5. This CDR3 is 13 amino acids long. Written as DNA, the CDR3 is TGTGCCAGCAGCCCTGACAGGGTTAATGAGCAGTTCTTC. This translates into CASSPDRVNEQFF.